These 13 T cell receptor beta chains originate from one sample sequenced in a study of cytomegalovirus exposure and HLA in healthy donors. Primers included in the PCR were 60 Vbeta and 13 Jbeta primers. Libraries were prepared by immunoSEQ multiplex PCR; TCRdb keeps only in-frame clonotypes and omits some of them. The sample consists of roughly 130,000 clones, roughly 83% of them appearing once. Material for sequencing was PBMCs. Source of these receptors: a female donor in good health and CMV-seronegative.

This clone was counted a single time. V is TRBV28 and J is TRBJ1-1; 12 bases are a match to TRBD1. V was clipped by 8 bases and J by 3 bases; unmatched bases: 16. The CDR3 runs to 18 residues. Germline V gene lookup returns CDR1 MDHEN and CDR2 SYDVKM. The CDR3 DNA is TGTGCCAGCCACAGTCGGGACAGGGGGCGCGAAGGGGACACTGAAGCTTTCTTT. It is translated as CASHSRDRGREGDTEAFF.

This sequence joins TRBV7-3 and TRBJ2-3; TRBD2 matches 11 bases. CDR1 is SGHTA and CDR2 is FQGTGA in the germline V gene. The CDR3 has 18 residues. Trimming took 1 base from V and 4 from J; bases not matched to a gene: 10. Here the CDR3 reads CASSLNDFTSGGADTQYF. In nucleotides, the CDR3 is TGTGCCAGCAGCTTAAACGACTTTACTAGCGGGGGTGCAGATACGCAGTATTTT.

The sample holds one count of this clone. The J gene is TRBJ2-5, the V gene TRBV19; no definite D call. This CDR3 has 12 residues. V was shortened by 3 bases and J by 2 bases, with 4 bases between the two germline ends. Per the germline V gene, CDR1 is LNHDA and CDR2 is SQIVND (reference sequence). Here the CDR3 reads CASSMSQETQYF. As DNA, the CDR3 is TGTGCCAGTAGTATGTCTCAAGAGACCCAGTACTTC.

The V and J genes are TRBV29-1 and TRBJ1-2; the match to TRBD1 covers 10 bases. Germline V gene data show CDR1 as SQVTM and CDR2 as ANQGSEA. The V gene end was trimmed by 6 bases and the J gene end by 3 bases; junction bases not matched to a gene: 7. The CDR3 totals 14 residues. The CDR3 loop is CSVERDRGHYGYTF. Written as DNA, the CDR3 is TGCAGCGTCGAGAGGGACAGGGGCCACTATGGCTACACCTTC.

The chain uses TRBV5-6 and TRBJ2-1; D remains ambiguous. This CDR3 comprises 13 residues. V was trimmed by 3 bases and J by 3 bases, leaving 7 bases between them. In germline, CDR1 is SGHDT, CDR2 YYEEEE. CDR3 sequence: CASSSSLYNEQFF. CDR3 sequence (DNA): TGTGCCAGCAGCTCTTCCCTCTACAATGAGCAGTTCTTC.

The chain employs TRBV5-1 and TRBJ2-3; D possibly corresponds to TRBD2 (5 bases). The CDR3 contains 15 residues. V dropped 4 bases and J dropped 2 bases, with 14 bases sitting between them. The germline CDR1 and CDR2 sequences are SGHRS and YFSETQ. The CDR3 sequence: CASSPPPEDTDTQYF. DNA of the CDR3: TGCGCCAGCAGCCCCCCCCCGGAGGACACAGATACGCAGTATTTT.

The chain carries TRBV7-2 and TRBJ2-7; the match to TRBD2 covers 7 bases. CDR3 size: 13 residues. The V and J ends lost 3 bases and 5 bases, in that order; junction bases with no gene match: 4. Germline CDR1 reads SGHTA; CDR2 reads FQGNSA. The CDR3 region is CASSLRDYHEQYF. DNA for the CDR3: TGTGCCAGCAGCTTGAGGGACTACCACGAGCAGTACTTC.

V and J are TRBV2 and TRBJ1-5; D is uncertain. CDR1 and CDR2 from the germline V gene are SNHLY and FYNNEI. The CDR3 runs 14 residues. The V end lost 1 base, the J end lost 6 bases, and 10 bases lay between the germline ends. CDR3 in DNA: TGTGCCAGCAGTGAAGACAGCCCCCGTCAGCCCCAGCATTTT. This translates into CASSEDSPRQPQHF.

The CDR3 loop reads CASSPRGGFDEQFF. As DNA, the CDR3 is TGCGCCAGCAGCCCGAGGGGGGGGTTTGATGAGCAGTTCTTC. The V and J genes are TRBV4-3 and TRBJ2-1, with D perhaps matching TRBD2 (7 bases). The CDR3 consists of 14 residues. V was cut by 4 bases and J by 8 bases, with 15 bases left in between. The germline gives CDR1 LGHNA, CDR2 YSLEER.

CDR3 DNA: TGTGCCAGCAGTCTAGAGCGGCTAGGTGATGAGCAGTTCTTC. As protein: CASSLERLGDEQFF. This sequence joins TRBV6-1 and TRBJ2-1, with a possible D match to TRBD2 (5 bases). This CDR3 spans 14 amino acids. V dropped 5 bases and J dropped 8 bases, with 16 bases sitting between them. The V gene's germline CDR1 is MNHNS and CDR2 SASEGT.

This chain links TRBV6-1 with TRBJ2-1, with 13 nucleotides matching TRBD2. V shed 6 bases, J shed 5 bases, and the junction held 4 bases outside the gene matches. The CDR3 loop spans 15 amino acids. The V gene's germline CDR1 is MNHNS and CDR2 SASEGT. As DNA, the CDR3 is TGTGCCAGCAGGATGGGACTAGCGGGGAACAATGAGCAGTTCTTC. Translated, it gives CASRMGLAGNNEQFF.

The CDR3 DNA follows: TGTGCCAGCAGCCCAGGGCCCGCGGGGAGCGAGACCCAGTACTTC. Translated: CASSPGPAGSETQYF. This chain uses TRBV5-5 with TRBJ2-5; D may be TRBD2 (6 bases). Germline assignment: CDR1 SGHKS and CDR2 YYEKEE (reference sequence). The V gene lost 4 bases and the J gene lost 5 bases, with 18 bases spanning the gap. The length of the CDR3 is 15 residues.

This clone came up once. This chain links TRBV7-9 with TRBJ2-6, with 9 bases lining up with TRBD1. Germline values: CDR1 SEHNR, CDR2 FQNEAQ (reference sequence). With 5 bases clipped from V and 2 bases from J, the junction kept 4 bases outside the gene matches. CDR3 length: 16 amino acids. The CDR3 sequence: CASSLTGGAGANVLTF. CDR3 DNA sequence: TGTGCCAGCAGCCTTACAGGGGGCGCTGGGGCCAACGTCCTGACTTTC.